The T cell receptor beta chain described here comes from a study of cytomegalovirus exposure and HLA in healthy donors. The CDR3 loop spans 13 amino acids. Germline V gene data show CDR1 as SGHNT and CDR2 as YYREEE (reference sequence). V was trimmed by 3 bases and J by 6 bases, leaving 11 bases between them. Amplification used 60 Vbeta primers and 13 Jbeta primers. In the authors' workflow: In a later analysis, of 80 million to 90 million unique beta chains, roughly 9.9 million appeared in at least two donors. Here immunoSEQ multiplex PCR was the method, and the copy in TCRdb shows in-frame clones only, minus some. V and J calls and clone size are copied from that table; D and trimming were computed from the DNA. The repertoire holds about 93,000 clones, with roughly 63% as singletons. General study results and limits: Later analysis demonstrated an association between a missense DCLRE1C variant and TCR beta V- and J-gene trimming. Association of about 17,000 TCR beta sequences with HLA alleles was found at 0.05 false discovery rate in a later analysis.

With respect to this clone: The antigen is unknown.

V usage is TRBV5-4 and J usage is TRBJ2-3, with D possibly matching TRBD2 (6 bases). The sequencing sample was made of PBMCs. The sequence came from a boy aged 10-17 years in good health and CMV-seropositive. This CDR3 is CASSWGGADTQYF. The CDR3 DNA follows: TGTGCCAGCAGCTGGGGCGGGGCGGATACGCAGTATTTT.